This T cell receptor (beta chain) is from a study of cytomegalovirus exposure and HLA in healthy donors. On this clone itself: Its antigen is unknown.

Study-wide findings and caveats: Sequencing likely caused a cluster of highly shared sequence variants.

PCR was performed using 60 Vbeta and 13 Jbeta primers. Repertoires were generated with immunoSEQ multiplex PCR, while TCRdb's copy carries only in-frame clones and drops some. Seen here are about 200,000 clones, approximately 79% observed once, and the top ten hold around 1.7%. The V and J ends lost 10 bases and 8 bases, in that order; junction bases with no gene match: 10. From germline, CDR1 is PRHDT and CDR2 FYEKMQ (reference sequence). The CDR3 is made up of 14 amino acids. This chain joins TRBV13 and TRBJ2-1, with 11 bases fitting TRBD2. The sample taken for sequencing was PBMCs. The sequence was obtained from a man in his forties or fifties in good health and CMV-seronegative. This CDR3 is CATKRGTSGHEQFF. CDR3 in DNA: TGTGCCACCAAAAGGGGGACTAGCGGCCATGAGCAGTTCTTC.